The clone carrying this TCR beta chain is labeled as medium-sized. The sample originates from a study of radiotherapy plus CTLA-4 blockade in lung cancer. Repertoires were generated with immunoSEQ multiplex PCR, while TCRdb's copy carries only in-frame clones and drops some. Of 48,000 or so clones in the sample, approximately 84% were seen once. The CDR3 spans 14 residues. CDR1 is MNHEY and CDR2 is SMNVEV in the germline V gene (reference sequence). V was pared by 6 bases and J by 2 bases, with 7 bases of the junction left unmatched. This receptor was taken from a human donor with non-small cell lung cancer whose response to radiotherapy plus ipilimumab could not be evaluated. The genes are TRBV27 and TRBJ2-7; 7 nucleotides line up with TRBD1. Sequencing was performed on peripheral blood, taken from a patient treated with radiotherapy plus ipilimumab. In DNA, the CDR3 is TGTGCCAGCAGCGGAAGGGACAGCACCTACGAGCAGTACTTC. Amino acids: CASSGRDSTYEQYF.